This TCR beta chain stems from a study of T cell responses to AZD1222 COVID-19 vaccine. Per the germline V gene, CDR1 is SQVTM and CDR2 is ANQGSEA. V lost 4 bases, J lost 5 bases, and 9 bases lay in between. There are 13 residues in the CDR3. The protocol was immunoSEQ multiplex PCR, while the TCRdb copy is restricted to in-frame clones and leaves out a portion. The data hold fewer than 120,000 clones, with around 90% observed a single time. This specimen consisted of peripheral blood, obtained 28 days after the second AZD1222 dose. The genes are TRBV29-1 and TRBJ1-6, with a possible D match to TRBD1 (6 bases). This receptor was taken from an adult who received the AZD1222 COVID-19 vaccine. The CDR3 sequence: CSVGQGHNSPLHF. The CDR3 coding sequence is TGCAGCGTTGGGCAGGGGCATAATTCACCCCTCCACTTT.